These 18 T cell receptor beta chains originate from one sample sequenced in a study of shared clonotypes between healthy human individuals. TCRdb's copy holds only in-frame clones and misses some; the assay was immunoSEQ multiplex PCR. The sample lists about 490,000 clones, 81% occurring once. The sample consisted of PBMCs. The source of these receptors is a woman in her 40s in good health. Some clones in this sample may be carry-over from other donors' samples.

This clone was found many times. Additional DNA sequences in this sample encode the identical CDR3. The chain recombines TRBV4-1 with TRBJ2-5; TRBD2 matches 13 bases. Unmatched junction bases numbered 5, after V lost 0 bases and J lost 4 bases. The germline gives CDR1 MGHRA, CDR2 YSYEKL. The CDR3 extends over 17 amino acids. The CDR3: CASSQDGLAGVRETQYF. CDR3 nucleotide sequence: TGCGCCAGCAGCCAAGACGGACTAGCGGGAGTTCGAGAGACCCAGTACTTC.

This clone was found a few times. CDR3 coding DNA: TGTGCCAGCAGCGCAGGGGTGGTTGGTGAAAAACTGTTTTTT. Translating it yields CASSAGVVGEKLFF. The V and J genes are TRBV9 and TRBJ1-4; the D gene is possibly TRBD1 (6 bases). CDR1 is SGDLS, CDR2 YYNGEE, per germline. CDR3 length equals 14 residues. Trimming removed 3 bases at V and 7 bases at J, with 13 bases between.

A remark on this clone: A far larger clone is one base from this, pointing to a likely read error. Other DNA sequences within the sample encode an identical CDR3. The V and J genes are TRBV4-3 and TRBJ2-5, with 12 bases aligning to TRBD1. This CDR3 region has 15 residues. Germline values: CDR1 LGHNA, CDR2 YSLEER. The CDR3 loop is CASSQGQGAQETQYF. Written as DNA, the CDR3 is TGCGCCAGCAGCCAGGGACAGGGGGCCCAAGAGACCCAATACTTC.

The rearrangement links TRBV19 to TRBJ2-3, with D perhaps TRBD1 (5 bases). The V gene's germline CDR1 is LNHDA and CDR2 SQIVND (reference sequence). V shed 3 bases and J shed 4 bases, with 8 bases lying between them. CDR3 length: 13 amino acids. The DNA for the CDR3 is TGTGCCAGTAGTATCCAGGGATCAGATACGCAGTATTTT. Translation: CASSIQGSDTQYF.

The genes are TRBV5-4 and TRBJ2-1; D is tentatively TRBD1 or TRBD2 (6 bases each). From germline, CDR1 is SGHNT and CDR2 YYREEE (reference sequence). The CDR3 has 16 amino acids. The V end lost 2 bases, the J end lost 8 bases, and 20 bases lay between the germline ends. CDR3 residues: CASSFVKGGMDDEQFF. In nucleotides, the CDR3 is TGTGCCAGCAGCTTTGTCAAAGGGGGGATGGACGATGAGCAGTTCTTC.

The DNA for the CDR3 is TGTGCCAGCAGCTTAGGTCGCGGGAGGGCTTGGGAGACCCAGTACTTC. It is translated as CASSLGRGRAWETQYF. The chain recombines TRBV7-9 with TRBJ2-5; 9 bases are a match to TRBD2. CDR1 is SEHNR and CDR2 is FQNEAQ in the germline V gene (reference sequence). V lost 1 base and J lost 5; bases outside the gene matches: 8. This CDR3 has 16 amino acids.

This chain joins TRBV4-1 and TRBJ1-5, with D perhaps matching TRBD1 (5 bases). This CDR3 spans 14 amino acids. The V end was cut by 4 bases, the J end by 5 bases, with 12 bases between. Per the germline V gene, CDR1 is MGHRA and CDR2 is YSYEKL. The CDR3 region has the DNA TGCGCCAGCAGCCGTAAGACAGATTATCAGCCCCAGCATTTT. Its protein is CASSRKTDYQPQHF.

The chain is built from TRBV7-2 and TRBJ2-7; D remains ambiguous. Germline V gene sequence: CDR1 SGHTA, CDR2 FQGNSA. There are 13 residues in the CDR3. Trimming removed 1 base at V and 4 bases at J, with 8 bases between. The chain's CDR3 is CASSLVGLYEQYF. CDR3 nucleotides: TGTGCCAGCAGCTTAGTTGGTTTGTACGAGCAGTACTTC. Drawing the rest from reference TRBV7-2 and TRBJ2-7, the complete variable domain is GAGVSQSPSNKVTEKGKDVELRCDPISGHTALYWYRQSLGQGLEFLIYFQGNSAPDKSGLPSDRFSAERTGGSVSTLTIQRTQQEDSAVYLCASSLVGLYEQYFGPGTRLTVT.

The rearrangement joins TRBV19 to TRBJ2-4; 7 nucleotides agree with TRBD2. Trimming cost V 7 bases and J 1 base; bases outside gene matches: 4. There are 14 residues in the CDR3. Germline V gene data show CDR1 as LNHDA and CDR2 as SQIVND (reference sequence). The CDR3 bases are TGTGCCAGTAAGGAGGGAGGGGCCAAAAACATTCAGTACTTC. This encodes CASKEGGAKNIQYF.

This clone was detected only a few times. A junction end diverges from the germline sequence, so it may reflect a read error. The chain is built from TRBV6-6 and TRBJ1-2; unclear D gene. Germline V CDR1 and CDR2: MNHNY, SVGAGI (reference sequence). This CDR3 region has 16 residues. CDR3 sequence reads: CASSFVDTKHSPIVAF. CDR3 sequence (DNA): TGTGCCAGCAGCTTCGTCGACACAAAACATAGTCCTATTGTCGCCTTC.

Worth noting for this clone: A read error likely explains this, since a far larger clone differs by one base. This chain's CDR3 is CAWEPVGTQYF. CDR3 DNA: TGTGCCTGGGAACCCGTGGGTACGCAGTATTTT. The J gene is TRBJ2-3, the V gene TRBV30; D uncertain. This CDR3 spans 11 amino acids. Trimming shortened V by 5 bases and J by 8 bases, and 11 bases separated the two germline ends. CDR1 GTSNPN and CDR2 SVGIG come from the germline V gene (reference sequence).

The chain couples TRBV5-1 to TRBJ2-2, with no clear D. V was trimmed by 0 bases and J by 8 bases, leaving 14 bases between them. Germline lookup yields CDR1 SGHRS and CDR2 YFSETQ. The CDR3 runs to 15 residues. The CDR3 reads CASSLAMRYGGELFF. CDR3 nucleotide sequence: TGCGCCAGCAGCTTGGCCATGCGGTACGGGGGGGAGCTGTTTTTT.

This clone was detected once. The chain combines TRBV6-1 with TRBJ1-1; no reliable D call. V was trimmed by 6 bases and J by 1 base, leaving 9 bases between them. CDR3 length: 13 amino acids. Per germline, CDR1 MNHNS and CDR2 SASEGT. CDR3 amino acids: CASSLRQNTEAFF. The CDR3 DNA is TGTGCCAGCAGCCTAAGACAGAACACTGAAGCTTTCTTT.

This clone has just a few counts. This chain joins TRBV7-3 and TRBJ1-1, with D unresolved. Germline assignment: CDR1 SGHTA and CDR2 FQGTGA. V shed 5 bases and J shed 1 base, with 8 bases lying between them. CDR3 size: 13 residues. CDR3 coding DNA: TGTGCCAGCAGCCCGGAGTCGAACACTGAAGCTTTCTTT. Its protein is CASSPESNTEAFF. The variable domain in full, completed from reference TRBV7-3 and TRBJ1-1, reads GAGVSQTPSNKVTEKGKYVELRCDPISGHTALYWYRQSLGQGPEFLIYFQGTGAADDSGLPNDRFFAVRPEGSVSTLKIQRTERGDSAVYLCASSPESNTEAFFGQGTRLTVV.

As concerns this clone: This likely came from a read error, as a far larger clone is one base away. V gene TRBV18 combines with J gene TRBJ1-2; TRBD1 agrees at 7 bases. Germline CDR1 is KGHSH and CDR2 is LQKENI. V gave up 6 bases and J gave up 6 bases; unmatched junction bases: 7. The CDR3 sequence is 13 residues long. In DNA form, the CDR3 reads TGTGCCAGCTCCTTCGGGACAGTGGATGGCTACACCTTC. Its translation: CASSFGTVDGYTF.

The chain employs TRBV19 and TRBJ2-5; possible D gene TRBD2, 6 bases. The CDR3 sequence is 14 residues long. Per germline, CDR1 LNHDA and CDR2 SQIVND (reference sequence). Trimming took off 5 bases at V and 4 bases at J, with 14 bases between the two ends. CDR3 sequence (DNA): TGTGCCAGTAGTCCGCAATCAGCGGGAGAGACCCAGTACTTC. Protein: CASSPQSAGETQYF.

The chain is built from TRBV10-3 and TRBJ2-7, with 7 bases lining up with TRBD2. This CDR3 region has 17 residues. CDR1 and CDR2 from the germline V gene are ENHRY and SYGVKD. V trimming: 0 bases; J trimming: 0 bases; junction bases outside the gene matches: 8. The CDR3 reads CAISESDGGVSSYEQYF. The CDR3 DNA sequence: TGTGCCATCAGTGAGTCGGATGGGGGGGTTAGCTCCTACGAGCAGTACTTC.

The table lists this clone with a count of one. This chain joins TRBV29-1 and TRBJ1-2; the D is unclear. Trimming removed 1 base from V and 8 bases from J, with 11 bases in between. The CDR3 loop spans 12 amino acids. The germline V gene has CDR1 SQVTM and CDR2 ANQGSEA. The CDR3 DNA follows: TGCAGCGTTGAAGTGGGAGTTTTGGGCTACACCTTC. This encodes CSVEVGVLGYTF.